Below, 14 T cell receptor beta chains from the same sample are listed, as sequenced in a study of blood T cell repertoires in COVID-19. TCRdb's table, derived via immunoSEQ multiplex PCR, lists solely in-frame clones and lacks some. The sample includes around 40,000 clones, 75% to 85% seen only once; the top ten take approximately 23%. The sample taken for sequencing was peripheral blood. The receptors were sampled from an older man with acute or convalescent COVID-19.

Details on this clone: A junction boundary mismatches the germline segment, possibly from a read error. The gene calls are TRBV18 and TRBJ2-7, with a possible D match to TRBD2 (7 bases). The CDR3 sequence is 14 residues long. Germline CDR1 and CDR2: KGHSH and LQKENI. The CDR3 is CASSPRGTPETSHF. CDR3 nucleotides: TGTGCCAGCTCACCCCGCGGGACACCCGAGACTAGCCACTTC.

The chain combines TRBV27 with TRBJ2-3; possible D gene TRBD2, 7 bases. Germline V gives CDR1 MNHEY, CDR2 SMNVEV (reference sequence). This CDR3 has 17 residues. The ends were cut back, 3 bases at V and 1 base at J, with 17 bases in the middle. The CDR3 DNA reads TGTGCCAGCAGTTTGGAGGGGGGGCGTTATCGCACAGATACGCAGTATTTT. Translation: CASSLEGGRYRTDTQYF.

This chain uses TRBV4-2 with TRBJ2-1, with D possibly being TRBD2 (5 bases). Per the germline V gene, CDR1 is LGHNA and CDR2 is YNFKEQ. This CDR3 has 14 residues. Trimming removed 3 bases at V and 5 bases at J, with 11 bases between. In DNA form, the CDR3 reads TGTGCCAGCAGCCACGGGGAACCCAACAATGAGCAGTTCTTC. Translation gives CASSHGEPNNEQFF.

There are a few counts of this clone. The genes are TRBV7-3 and TRBJ1-5, with 8 bases identical to TRBD1. The germline V gene has CDR1 SGHTA and CDR2 FQGTGA. Unmatched junction bases numbered 3, after V lost 1 base and J lost 7 bases. The CDR3 is made up of 14 amino acids. CDR3 sequence: CASSLNRGEQPQHF. In DNA form, the CDR3 reads TGTGCCAGCAGCTTAAACAGGGGGGAGCAGCCCCAGCATTTT.

The gene calls are TRBV5-1 and TRBJ1-1, with D hard to call. Trimming stripped 5 bases from V and 1 base from J, with 9 bases between. The V gene's germline CDR1 is SGHRS and CDR2 YFSETQ. This CDR3 is 13 amino acids long. CDR3 DNA: TGCGCCAGCAGTCTCTCACAGAACACTGAAGCTTTCTTT. Translation gives CASSLSQNTEAFF.

The chain is built from TRBV7-2 and TRBJ2-3, with 8 positions matching TRBD1. Germline-derived CDR1 and CDR2 are SGHTA and FQGNSA. The V and J ends lost 5 bases and 3 bases, in that order; junction bases with no gene match: 4. This CDR3 contains 14 residues. Here the CDR3 DNA reads TGTGCCAGCAGCCCGACAGGGGCGACAGATACGCAGTATTTT. Translation: CASSPTGATDTQYF.

J is TRBJ1-4 and V is TRBV6-6, with 7 bases aligning to TRBD1. This CDR3 has 16 residues. CDR1 and CDR2 (germline): MNHNY, SVGAGI (reference sequence). J lost 6 bases, V lost 6 bases, and 13 bases had no gene match. The CDR3 DNA follows: TGTGCCAGCAGCCCGAACTCTCAGGGGGTCGATGAAAAACTGTTTTTT. Translating gives CASSPNSQGVDEKLFF.

The chain has TRBV5-1 and TRBJ1-2, with 9 nucleotides matching TRBD1. The germline V gene encodes CDR1 SGHRS and CDR2 YFSETQ. The CDR3 has 15 amino acids. The junction had 2 bases not matched to a gene; V was cut back by 2 bases and J by 0 bases. The DNA of the CDR3 is TGCGCCAGCAGCTTCGGGACAGGGACTAACTATGGCTACACCTTC. Amino acid sequence: CASSFGTGTNYGYTF.

This clone was found once. V usage is TRBV6-6 and J usage is TRBJ2-7, with D tentatively TRBD2 (6 bases). V gave up 0 bases and J gave up 7 bases, with 10 bases separating them. Germline V gene lookup returns CDR1 MNHNY and CDR2 SVGAGI (reference sequence). This CDR3 is built from 13 residues. The CDR3 here is CASSYSSGGEQYF. The DNA of the CDR3 is TGTGCCAGCAGTTACTCTTCCGGGGGTGAGCAGTACTTC.

In its sample, this clone was seen a few times. The V call is TRBV7-9, the J call TRBJ1-1; no definite D call. The germline V and J ends were trimmed by 5 bases and 1 base, with 8 bases remaining between them. CDR3 length equals 13 residues. Germline CDR1 and CDR2: SEHNR and FQNEAQ (reference sequence). The CDR3 is CASSMAPNTEAFF. CDR3 nucleotides: TGTGCCAGCAGCATGGCTCCGAACACTGAAGCTTTCTTT.

This chain links TRBV5-1 with TRBJ1-1; 9 bases are shared with TRBD1. J was trimmed by 3 bases and V by 4 bases; bases with no gene match: 7. The CDR3 is 15 amino acids. Germline CDR1 reads SGHRS; CDR2 reads YFSETQ. The CDR3 loop reads CASSVIQGADTEAFF. As DNA, the CDR3 is TGCGCCAGCAGCGTTATACAGGGGGCGGACACTGAAGCTTTCTTT.

This CDR3 reads CASSEQGLLYEQYF. CDR3 in DNA: TGTGCCAGCAGTGAACAGGGCCTTCTCTACGAGCAGTACTTC. V gene TRBV2 combines with J gene TRBJ2-7; perhaps TRBD1 as D (5 bases). The CDR3 is 14 amino acids. The germline V and J ends were trimmed by 2 bases and 3 bases, with 11 bases remaining between them. Germline CDR1 and CDR2: SNHLY and FYNNEI. The full variable domain, its missing parts supplied by reference TRBV2 and TRBJ2-7, is EPEVTQTPSHQVTQMGQEVILRCVPISNHLYFYWYRQILGQKVEFLVSFYNNEISEKSEIFDDQFSVERPDGSNFTLKIRSTKLEDSAMYFCASSEQGLLYEQYFGPGTRLTVT.

The chain has TRBV21-1 and TRBJ2-3; TRBD2 is taken as the D call from the table, unchecked against the DNA. TRBV21-1 is a pseudogene. The CDR3 runs to 14 residues. CDR3 loop: CATEAGRDTDTQYF. The CDR3 coding sequence is TGTGCCACCGAAGCGGGGAGGGACACAGATACGCAGTATTTT.

This clone was seen a single time. This chain uses TRBV3-1 (or the pseudogene TRBV3-2) with TRBJ2-2; tentative D call: TRBD1 (6 bases). The germline gives CDR1 LGHDT, CDR2 YNNKEL (reference sequence). The CDR3 runs to 15 residues. V was shortened by 7 bases and J by 5 bases, with 17 bases between the two germline ends. The CDR3 coding sequence is TGTGCCAGCACCACAGGGCCCGCCGGAACCGGGGAGCTGTTTTTT. It specifies CASTTGPAGTGELFF.